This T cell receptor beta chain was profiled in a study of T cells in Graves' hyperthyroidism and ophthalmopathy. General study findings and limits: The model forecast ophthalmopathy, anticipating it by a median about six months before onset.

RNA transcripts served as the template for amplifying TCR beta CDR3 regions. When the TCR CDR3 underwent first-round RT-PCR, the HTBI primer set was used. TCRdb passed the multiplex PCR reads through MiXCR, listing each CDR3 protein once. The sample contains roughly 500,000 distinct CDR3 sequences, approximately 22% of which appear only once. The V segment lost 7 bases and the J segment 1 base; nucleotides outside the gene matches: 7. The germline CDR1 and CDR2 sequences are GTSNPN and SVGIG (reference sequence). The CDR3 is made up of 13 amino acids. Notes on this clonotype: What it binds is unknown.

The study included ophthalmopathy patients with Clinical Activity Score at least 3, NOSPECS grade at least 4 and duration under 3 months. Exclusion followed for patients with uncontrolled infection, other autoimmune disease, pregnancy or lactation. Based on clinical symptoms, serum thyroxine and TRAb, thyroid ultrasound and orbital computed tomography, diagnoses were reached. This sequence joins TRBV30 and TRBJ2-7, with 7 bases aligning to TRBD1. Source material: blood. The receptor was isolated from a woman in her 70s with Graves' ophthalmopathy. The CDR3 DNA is TGTGCCTCGCGGACAGGCCAATCCTACGAGCAGTACTTC. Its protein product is CASRTGQSYEQYF.